This T cell receptor (beta chain) was identified during a study of T cell changes during pregnancy in multiple sclerosis (dated by TCRdb to the late 2010s). Notes on the research overall: In women with multiple sclerosis, the researchers looked at how the T cell repertoire shifted as pregnancy progressed.

The library came from the immunoSEQ multiplex PCR assay. TCRdb took this table from immuneACCESS and kept in-frame rearrangements with V and J called. Such tables lack part of the clones; where checked against another copy, unresolved V genes explain under half of the gap, and the rest is unexplained. Counted in this sample were about 93,000 clones; 91% of them appeared once. The ten largest clones represent around 1.8% of the sample. Its CDR3 holds 14 amino acids, cysteine through phenylalanine. Kept here is only the CDR3 DNA, which spans 42 bases and is read in frame from base 1. CDR1 MNHEY and CDR2 SVGAGI were looked up in the germline V gene. The junction shows trimming of 6 bases on V and 4 bases on J, and the gene matches do not reach 8 bases of it. A note on this clone: Its antigen is still unknown. The sample holds no much larger clone one base away, and base qualities are not on file.

The receptor's source is a female donor in good health, enrolled as a control in a pregnancy study. Specimen: peripheral blood, collected after pregnancy. The rearrangement combines TRBV6-5 with TRBJ1-1; 7 central bases correspond to TRBD1. The CDR3 region has the sequence CASRLQGTFTEAFF. The DNA sequence is given as TGTGCCAGCAGGCTACAGGGGACTTTCACTGAAGCTTTCTTT.